The 32 T cell receptor beta chains below were found in one sample sequenced in a study of cytomegalovirus exposure and HLA in healthy donors. A multiplex PCR was run with 60 Vbeta primers and 13 Jbeta primers. Clones were read by immunoSEQ multiplex PCR, and TCRdb kept only the in-frame ones, dropping some. The table records some 140,000 clones, approximately 79% of them present only once. The sequencing input was PBMCs. The receptor set was obtained from a man aged 40-49 years in good health and CMV-seropositive.

The chain has TRBV19 and TRBJ2-1; the match to TRBD2 covers 7 bases. This CDR3 region has 16 residues. Per germline, CDR1 LNHDA and CDR2 SQIVND (reference sequence). V lost 9 bases, J lost 6 bases, and 17 bases stayed unmatched. CDR3 amino acids: CASLGLGPKAFNEQFF. CDR3 nucleotides: TGTGCCAGCCTAGGACTAGGGCCGAAAGCCTTCAATGAGCAGTTCTTC.

The chain combines TRBV2 with TRBJ2-1; the D is unclear. The germline V gene has CDR1 SNHLY and CDR2 FYNNEI. This CDR3 is 14 amino acids long. V shed 6 bases and J shed 10 bases, with 19 bases lying between them. In DNA, the CDR3 is TGTGCCAGCAGCCCTAGAGCCCAGAGTCTGGAGCAGTTCTTC. Encoded protein: CASSPRAQSLEQFF.

The chain recombines TRBV5-1 with TRBJ1-2, with 9 bases matching TRBD1. V shed 4 bases, J shed 8 bases, and the junction held 9 bases outside the gene matches. CDR1 is SGHRS, CDR2 YFSETQ, per germline. The CDR3 totals 14 residues. This CDR3 reads CASSTGQGTGGYTF. CDR3 in DNA: TGCGCCAGCAGCACAGGACAGGGGACCGGCGGCTACACCTTC. The full variable domain, rest sourced from reference TRBV5-1 and TRBJ1-2, is KAGVTQTPRYLIKTRGQQVTLSCSPISGHRSVSWYQQTPGQGLQFLFEYFSETQRNKGNFPGRFSGRQFSNSRSEMNVSTLELGDSALYLCASSTGQGTGGYTFGSGTRLTVV.

CDR3 sequence: CASSPTRGETGELFF. The CDR3 nucleotides read TGTGCCAGCAGTCCGACTAGAGGAGAAACCGGGGAGCTGTTTTTT. This sequence joins TRBV2 and TRBJ2-2; TRBD2 might be the D (6 bases). With 5 bases removed from V and 5 bases from J, the gap between germline ends came to 15 bases. CDR3 length: 15 amino acids. The germline CDR1 and CDR2 sequences are SNHLY and FYNNEI.

This clone was found many times. The chain couples TRBV19 to TRBJ1-3, with a possible D match to TRBD1 (5 bases). The CDR3 contains 14 residues. V lost 7 bases to trimming and J lost 4 bases, with 14 bases between them. The germline V gene has CDR1 LNHDA and CDR2 SQIVND (reference sequence). This CDR3 is CASTPAGAGNTIYF. CDR3 sequence (DNA): TGTGCCAGTACCCCTGCTGGGGCAGGAAACACCATATATTTT.

The chain carries TRBV19 and TRBJ2-6, with 9 bases aligning to TRBD1. CDR1 and CDR2 (germline): LNHDA, SQIVND (reference sequence). Unmatched junction bases numbered 7, after V lost 4 bases and J lost 3 bases. The CDR3 is 17 amino acids. This chain's CDR3 is CASSTSTGGRGANVLTF. The CDR3 DNA sequence: TGTGCCAGTAGTACAAGCACAGGGGGCCGTGGGGCCAACGTCCTGACTTTC.

V and J are TRBV5-1 and TRBJ2-2; perhaps TRBD1 as D (5 bases). CDR1 is SGHRS and CDR2 is YFSETQ in the germline V gene. The CDR3 sequence is 13 residues long. Trimming removed 2 bases at V and 7 bases at J, with 9 bases between. The CDR3 protein is CASSFGASGELFF. The CDR3 DNA sequence: TGCGCCAGCAGCTTTGGGGCAAGCGGGGAGCTGTTTTTT.

This chain links TRBV9 with TRBJ1-5; the D is unclear. Trimming took 0 bases from V and 6 from J, leaving 13 bases between them. There are 15 residues in the CDR3. Germline loops: CDR1 SGDLS, CDR2 YYNGEE. The CDR3 spells CASSVGAGSGQPQHF. CDR3 DNA sequence: TGTGCCAGCAGCGTAGGGGCAGGATCAGGTCAGCCCCAGCATTTT.

This chain joins TRBV5-1 and TRBJ2-1; D unresolved. The CDR3 runs to 16 residues. The germline V gene has CDR1 SGHRS and CDR2 YFSETQ. The ends were cut back, 4 bases at V and 2 bases at J, with 16 bases in the middle. CDR3 coding DNA: TGCGCCAGCAGCCCCACTCCGGTATCCCCCTACAATGAGCAGTTCTTC. Translation: CASSPTPVSPYNEQFF. The full variable domain, in which reference TRBV5-1 and TRBJ2-1 provide the parts outside the CDR3, is KAGVTQTPRYLIKTRGQQVTLSCSPISGHRSVSWYQQTPGQGLQFLFEYFSETQRNKGNFPGRFSGRQFSNSRSEMNVSTLELGDSALYLCASSPTPVSPYNEQFFGPGTRLTVL.

The rearrangement uses TRBV5-1 and TRBJ2-3; 8 positions agree with TRBD1. The junction had 8 bases not matched to a gene; V was cut back by 2 bases and J by 3 bases. The CDR3 has 16 residues. Germline CDR1 reads SGHRS; CDR2 reads YFSETQ. CDR3 sequence reads: CASSFRGREDTDTQYF. For the CDR3, the DNA is TGCGCCAGCAGCTTCAGGGGGCGCGAGGATACAGATACGCAGTATTTT.

This chain connects TRBV5-1 to TRBJ2-5; 8 bases align to TRBD1. The J call may not be correct, given that the DNA end is closer to TRBJ2-7. There are 13 residues in the CDR3. Germline V gene data show CDR1 as SGHRS and CDR2 as YFSETQ. CDR3 protein: CASSTGQGYEQYF. In DNA form, the CDR3 reads TGCGCCAGCAGCACCGGACAGGGCTACGAGCAGTACTTC.

V gene TRBV7-9 combines with J gene TRBJ2-4; D perhaps matches TRBD2 (6 bases). The CDR3 is 13 amino acids. In germline, CDR1 is SEHNR, CDR2 FQNEAQ (reference sequence). Trimming cost V 5 bases and J 8 bases, with 13 bases left between them. The CDR3 coding sequence is TGTGCCAGCAGCCGCTGGGACTCTGACATTCAGTACTTC. Its protein is CASSRWDSDIQYF.

J is TRBJ1-5 and V is TRBV19; D is unresolved. The germline V and J ends were trimmed by 4 bases and 2 bases, with 6 bases remaining between them. CDR3 length: 13 amino acids. Germline CDR1 and CDR2: LNHDA and SQIVND (reference sequence). CDR3 coding DNA: TGTGCCAGTAGTAACTTGGGCAATCAGCCCCAGCATTTT. Amino acid sequence: CASSNLGNQPQHF. Looking up the rest from reference TRBV19 and TRBJ1-5 gives the full variable domain: DGGITQSPKYLFRKEGQNVTLSCEQNLNHDAMYWYRQDPGQGLRLIYYSQIVNDFQKGDIAEGYSVSREKKESFPLTVTSAQKNPTAFYLCASSNLGNQPQHFGDGTRLSIL.

This clone has just a few counts. The chain employs TRBV5-8 and TRBJ2-2, with 8 bases matching TRBD1. Unmatched junction bases numbered 14, after V lost 2 bases and J lost 5 bases. CDR3 length: 18 amino acids. Germline-derived CDR1 and CDR2 are SGHTS and YDEGEE. As DNA, the CDR3 is TGTGCCAGCAGCTTCTTCCCCCCCCGGACAGGGAGGACCGGGGAGCTGTTTTTT. Protein product: CASSFFPPRTGRTGELFF.

V is TRBV19 and J is TRBJ2-7, with a weak D call TRBD1 (6 bases). This CDR3 contains 12 residues. V lost 8 bases to trimming and J lost 3 bases, with 11 bases between them. Germline CDR1 reads LNHDA; CDR2 reads SQIVND (reference sequence). CDR3 in DNA: TGTGCCAGTGGCAGGGGTAACTACGAGCAGTACTTC. Amino acid sequence: CASGRGNYEQYF.

The V call is TRBV6-5, the J call TRBJ2-7; TRBD2 matches at 8 bases. This CDR3 region has 11 residues. CDR1 MNHEY and CDR2 SVGAGI come from the germline V gene. Losses at the gene ends were 5 bases for V and 7 bases for J; bases not matched to a gene: 1. Here the CDR3 reads CASSRGGEQYF. CDR3 DNA sequence: TGTGCCAGCAGTCGGGGGGGGGAGCAGTACTTC.

The chain links TRBV19 to TRBJ1-3, with a possible D match to TRBD1 (5 bases). Trimming cost V 5 bases and J 3 bases, with 8 bases left between them. Germline-derived CDR1 and CDR2 are LNHDA and SQIVND (reference sequence). There are 13 residues in the CDR3. CDR3 amino acids: CASSPRVGNTIYF. CDR3 nucleotide sequence: TGTGCCAGTAGTCCCAGGGTTGGAAACACCATATATTTT.

The rearrangement joins TRBV29-1 to TRBJ2-2, with no clear D. Looked up from germline, CDR1 is SQVTM and CDR2 is ANQGSEA. V lost 7 bases to trimming and J lost 2 bases, with 11 bases between them. This CDR3 is built from 13 residues. As DNA, the CDR3 is TGCAGCGCTGTCCATCTAAACACCGGGGAGCTGTTTTTT. Its translation is CSAVHLNTGELFF.

This clone was detected only a few times. The V gene is TRBV4-2, the J gene TRBJ1-4; tentatively, D is TRBD1 (5 bases). Germline CDR1 and CDR2: LGHNA and YNFKEQ. The CDR3 totals 16 residues. V gave up 2 bases and J gave up 2 bases, with 12 bases separating them. The CDR3: CASSQLGGSTNEKLFF. CDR3 DNA sequence: TGTGCCAGCAGCCAACTCGGGGGGTCCACTAATGAAAAACTGTTTTTT.

This chain links TRBV5-1 with TRBJ2-5; the match to TRBD2 covers 11 bases. The germline V gene has CDR1 SGHRS and CDR2 YFSETQ. Trimming took 4 bases from V and 3 from J; bases not matched to a gene: 2. The CDR3 extends over 14 amino acids. The CDR3 loop reads CASSPGLAEETQYF. The CDR3 nucleotides read TGCGCCAGCAGCCCGGGACTAGCGGAAGAGACCCAGTACTTC.

This sequence joins TRBV2 and TRBJ1-4, with 8 nucleotides matching TRBD1. V lost 6 bases and J lost 5; bases outside the gene matches: 5. Germline-derived CDR1 and CDR2 are SNHLY and FYNNEI. The CDR3 is 14 amino acids. The CDR3, as DNA: TGTGCCAGCAGACAGGGGGACACCAATGAAAAACTGTTTTTT. This encodes CASRQGDTNEKLFF.

This chain joins TRBV10-3 and TRBJ2-7, with 9 bases identical to TRBD1. J lost 2 bases, V lost 10 bases, and 9 bases had no gene match. The CDR3 is 14 amino acids. Germline V gives CDR1 ENHRY, CDR2 SYGVKD. The CDR3 nucleotides are TGTGCCACCATGGGGGGGACAGGGCCCTACGAGCAGTACTTC. This sequence encodes CATMGGTGPYEQYF.

The chain uses TRBV30 and TRBJ2-1, with 9 bases lining up with TRBD2. The J segment lost 9 bases and the V segment lost 2 bases, leaving 11 bases of the junction unmatched. CDR1 and CDR2 (germline): GTSNPN, SVGIG (reference sequence). CDR3 size: 15 residues. The CDR3 here is CAWSKRREGPGEQFF. CDR3 in DNA: TGTGCCTGGAGTAAGCGGCGGGAGGGCCCCGGTGAGCAGTTCTTC.

This chain uses TRBV11-3 with TRBJ2-3, with 8 bases identical to TRBD2. V was clipped by 2 bases and J by 1 base; unmatched bases: 11. Germline assignment: CDR1 SGHNT and CDR2 YENEEA. CDR3 size: 18 residues. Here the CDR3 reads CASSLRREAGVGTDTQYF. The CDR3 DNA is TGTGCCAGCAGCTTAAGAAGGGAAGCGGGAGTAGGCACAGATACGCAGTATTTT.

The J gene is TRBJ2-7, the V gene TRBV14; perhaps TRBD1 as D (5 bases). Per the germline V gene, CDR1 is SGHDN and CDR2 is FVKESK. The CDR3 totals 12 residues. The V end was cut by 4 bases, the J end by 6 bases, with 10 bases between. CDR3 protein: CASSLSRVEQYF. The DNA of the CDR3 is TGTGCCAGCAGCCTCTCCAGGGTCGAGCAGTACTTC.

This sequence joins TRBV10-3 and TRBJ1-4; D may be TRBD1 (5 bases). Trimming took 10 bases from V and 4 from J, leaving 13 bases between them. This CDR3 spans 13 amino acids. The germline gives CDR1 ENHRY, CDR2 SYGVKD. CDR3 in DNA: TGTGCCAACAAAGGGGAGGATAATGAAAAACTGTTTTTT. Protein product: CANKGEDNEKLFF.

This clone was counted a single time. The same CDR3 can be traced to other DNA sequences in this sample. The rearrangement uses TRBV15 and TRBJ2-3; D gene uncertain. The CDR3 extends over 13 amino acids. Germline assignment: CDR1 LNHNV and CDR2 YYDKDF (reference sequence). Trimming removed 0 bases from V and 2 bases from J, with 3 bases in between. As DNA, the CDR3 is TGTGCCACCAGCAGAGATCTCACAGATACGCAGTATTTT. Its translation: CATSRDLTDTQYF.

This clone was found a few times. The genes are TRBV7-3 and TRBJ2-3; the D gene is possibly TRBD2 (5 bases). This CDR3 contains 14 residues. The germline V gene encodes CDR1 SGHTA and CDR2 FQGTGA. With 5 bases removed from V and 10 bases from J, the gap between germline ends came to 19 bases. The DNA for the CDR3 is TGTGCCAGCAGCCCCGGGCCGTCCGTCGGGGCGCAGTATTTT. Its translation is CASSPGPSVGAQYF.

The V and J genes are TRBV4-2 and TRBJ1-3; the D gene is possibly TRBD1 (5 bases). Germline CDR1 is LGHNA and CDR2 is YNFKEQ. V dropped 2 bases and J dropped 8 bases, with 10 bases sitting between them. The CDR3 is 13 amino acids. CDR3 protein: CASSQRRGDTIYF. The DNA for the CDR3 is TGTGCCAGCAGCCAAAGGAGGGGTGACACCATATATTTT.

The V call is TRBV7-2, the J call TRBJ1-6; no clear D. Germline-derived CDR1 and CDR2 are SGHTA and FQGNSA. V lost 3 bases and J lost 8, with 11 bases in between. The length of the CDR3 is 14 residues. CDR3 loop: CASSFNPGDSPLHF. The CDR3 DNA sequence: TGTGCCAGCAGCTTCAATCCAGGCGATTCACCCCTCCACTTT.

This chain joins TRBV14 and TRBJ2-5, with TRBD1 as a possible D gene (5 bases). The CDR3 has 14 residues. V lost 2 bases and J lost 5, with 12 bases in between. CDR1 and CDR2 from the germline V gene are SGHDN and FVKESK. The CDR3 loop reads CASSQITQEETQYF. The CDR3 DNA reads TGTGCCAGCAGCCAAATCACACAGGAGGAGACCCAGTACTTC. The full variable domain, its missing parts supplied by reference TRBV14 and TRBJ2-5, is EAGVTQFPSHSVIEKGQTVTLRCDPISGHDNLYWYRRVMGKEIKFLLHFVKESKQDESGMPNNRFLAERTGGTYSTLKVQPAELEDSGVYFCASSQITQEETQYFGPGTRLLVL.

This chain joins TRBV2 and TRBJ1-6; TRBD1 agrees at 8 bases. The CDR3 length is 15 residues. Looked up from germline, CDR1 is SNHLY and CDR2 is FYNNEI. Unmatched junction bases numbered 8, after V lost 6 bases and J lost 7 bases. CDR3 sequence (DNA): TGTGCCAGCAGCACCTACCAGGGGGCAAATTCACCCCTCCACTTT. Translation gives CASSTYQGANSPLHF.